A single T cell receptor (beta chain) is shown here with its context. Its specificity is not known. The sample originates from a study of brain T cells in children with intractable seizures. Study observations and caveats: HCMV serostatus was not known, and viral specificity came from CDR3 similarity only. Clones missing pre-surgery may reflect undersampling of that blood sample.

Per germline, CDR1 LNHDA and CDR2 SQIVND (reference sequence). CDR3 length: 12 residues. V lost 3 bases to trimming and J lost 10 bases, with 13 bases between them. Data came from immunoSEQ multiplex PCR; TCRdb stores just in-frame clones and leaves some out. The sample has about 320,000 clones, over 90% seen once; the top ten hold roughly 5.8%. Time point meaning: blood from clinic visit 5 months post-surgery; TSC patient then seizure free. Only cases whose brain tissue showed the highest T cell transcript signatures were sequenced. At least one anti-epileptic drug was given before surgery. The chain employs TRBV19 and TRBJ2-7; D may correspond to TRBD1 or TRBD2 (7 bases each). The sample was peripheral blood, taken approximately 5 months after surgery. This receptor was obtained from a boy younger than two with tuberous sclerosis and intractable seizures. CDR3 DNA: TGTGCCAGTAGTATGGGAGGGGGCGGCCAGTACTTC. Translation gives CASSMGGGGQYF.